This entry describes one TCR beta chain. The antigen this receptor binds is unknown. One base away there is no much larger clone; base qualities are not given. These data are taken from a study of cytomegalovirus exposure and HLA in healthy donors (TCRdb year 2017). For the wider study: According to an earlier analysis of 587 of the donors, some 180 million T cells yielded roughly 110 million unique TCR beta sequences and approximately 300 Gb of sequence data. Roughly 300 gigabases of sequencing data and tens of millions of unique TCR sequences were included in an early release covering about 620 HLA-typed donors. Of the roughly 400 genotyped donors, 65% to 90% were placed in the genetic ancestry cluster associated with self-reported Caucasian donors. The study aimed to test whether cataloging public T cell receptors could reveal signatures of past pathogen exposure. The study profiled the T cell repertoires of about 640 subjects by immunosequencing and related them to cytomegalovirus serostatus. Along with the roughly 700-subject first cohort, a separate validation cohort of around 110 different subjects was used. High-throughput TCR immunosequencing, statistical association of individual TCRs with disease status, and machine learning were combined to predict cytomegalovirus infection status. In a later analysis, previously published TCR beta repertoires from 600 to 850 donors were re-analyzed and high-resolution HLA genotyping was added so that TCR occurrence patterns could be studied. Rather than using new phenotypic data, the later analysis identified candidate immune exposures from TCR beta sequences and from how often those sequences occurred across donors. In an earlier analysis of roughly 580 of the donors, high-throughput TCR beta sequencing was used to judge whether each TCR beta V gene segment behaved as functional or pseudogenic. Alongside the repertoire data, information on donor age, sex, ethnicity and CMV serostatus was compiled. A later genetic analysis used genome-wide SNP genotypes for about 65% of the 666 donors, treating that subset as a discovery cohort. Every discovery cohort repertoire had been produced on one sequencing platform. Class I and class II HLA loci were covered by the typing at four-digit resolution. Typing coverage differed by locus: A, B, C, DRB1 and DQB1 were typed in roughly 629-630 donors, DQA1 in 500 to 550, DPA1 in around 610, and DPB1 in roughly 450. Five DR-DQ haplotypes were handled as single units for association and clustering, since linkage in the cohort was strong. Across under 500 genotyped donors of the cohort, an average of 235,054 unique TCR beta nucleotide sequences per donor were sequenced, and 15% to 20% of those sequences were non-productive.

The cohort comprised fewer than 750 healthy bone marrow donors. Cohort members were all nominally healthy when sampled, although unrecorded immune exposures were likely present. The donor was CMV seropositive and was included in the group of about 290 seropositive cohort members. Every donor gave a peripheral blood sample, and the peripheral blood mononuclear cells from that sample were used for TCR beta sequencing. Genomic DNA extraction from the blood cell samples was performed with the Qiagen DNeasy Blood Extraction Kit. Library creation used the immunoSEQ multiplex PCR assay. The multiplex PCR relied on a mix of 60 forward primers for TCR Vbeta segments and 13 reverse primers for TCR Jbeta segments. The CDR3 region of rearranged TCR beta genes was amplified from genomic DNA with a multiplex PCR assay. The Illumina HiSeq System was used to sequence the amplified TCR beta libraries as 87-base-pair reads. The authors' pipeline ran thus. Across the 500 to 700 repertoires, a later analysis counted 75 million to 90 million unique TCR beta chains, approximately 12 million of which were shared by at least two donors. A nearest-neighbor algorithm error-corrected the raw reads and collapsed the reads into unique sequences, merging closely related sequences to remove PCR and sequencing errors. Alignment of CDR3 sequences to IMGT reference sequences was used to assign V, D and J gene segments. For a sequence to be retained, a match of at least six nucleotides was required to both a V gene segment and a J gene segment. Rearrangements were called productive when the CDR3 lacked stop codons and stayed in frame with V and J; all others were non-productive. CDR3 was defined according to IMGT convention as the region running from the second conserved V-encoded cysteine to the conserved J-encoded phenylalanine. Sequences without an unambiguous match to a single V gene segment were excluded from the earlier analysis of a few hundred of the donors. An earlier analysis of approximately 590 of the donors classified V segments as functional when productive rearrangements were above 56.7% and as segregating when the standard deviation between donors was above 5%. A statistical classification framework was developed to diagnose cytomegalovirus status using the catalog of TCR beta chain sequences. V and J gene assignment, in a later analysis, came from comparing TCR nucleotide sequences with IMGT/GENE-DB human TR gene sequences. In a later analysis, CDR3 sequences and most-parsimonious VDJ recombination scenarios were assigned using the TCRdist pipeline. In a later analysis, each TCR beta chain was defined by its CDR3 amino acid sequence together with its V-gene family, and reads lacking a unique V-gene family were excluded. In a later analysis, 500 to 700 highly shared, low-generation-probability nucleotide sequences were removed to address suspected cross-contamination and a sequencing artifact. A later analysis calculated a clonal expansion index for each public chain from normalized within-repertoire ranks of inferred template counts. In a later analysis, generation probabilities were computed with a VDJ recombination model fitted to out-of-frame rearrangements, and the resulting probabilities were checked against IGoR. Hypergeometric tests were used in a later analysis to score TCR-TCR, TCR-HLA and TCR-CMV co-occurrence, with a repertoire-size bias correction applied to the TCR pairs. A later analysis estimated false discovery rates by permuting HLA or CMV assignments 20 times. In a later analysis, co-occurring TCRs were grouped using DBSCAN, with TCRdist sequence similarity added in when clustering inside HLA-allele-positive subsets. Repertoires with fewer than 30,000 or more than 120,000 public chains were left out of co-occurrence clustering, as were about 5 repertoires with anomalous nucleotide sharing. Held by TCRdb, this immuneACCESS table contains in-frame sequences only and omits some clones. Under half of the omission traces to an unresolved V gene where checked; the cause of the rest is unknown. For V, J and clone size, that table is used; D and trimming come from the DNA. Recorded for this sample are 50,000 or so clones; roughly 80% of them occurred a single time. The ten largest clones add up to about 3% of the sample.

What the authors observed across the whole study: In vitro tests confirmed that three of the cytomegalovirus-associated TCR beta chains recognize cytomegalovirus antigens. In a later analysis, TCR association rates were found to vary across HLA loci, with the most associated TCRs seen for DRB1 alleles and the fewest for HLA-C alleles. A later analysis found that HLA-associated TCR beta chains were more clonally expanded and had lower generation probabilities than equally common non-associated chains. According to a later analysis, most CMV-associated TCR beta chains appeared to be HLA-restricted, and the HLA associations seemed to be driven largely by CMV exposure. While some public TCRs were present in many individuals, most TCR sequences turned up only very rarely across donors. Because HLA typing was missing for some donors at each locus, association tests included only the typed subset. According to a later analysis, parvovirus B19, influenza, CMV and Epstein-Barr virus appeared linked to several top co-occurrence clusters. The sequencing pipeline was judged likely to have produced a cluster of highly shared sequence variants as a technical artifact. The classifier was reported to diagnose cytomegalovirus status with high specificity and sensitivity in both the original cohort and the validation cohort. For the cohort, immune exposure information was limited to CMV serostatus. When HLA alleles, especially DR and DQ, strongly co-occurred, TCR associations were difficult to assign to individual alleles. Correlated functional status among segregating V segments might reflect linkage disequilibrium, but an unknown experimental factor could not be ruled out. A further reported finding was that TCR beta sequences accurately predicted the HLA-A and HLA-B alleles for most subjects in the first cohort. A later genetic analysis associated a missense DCLRE1C variant with V-gene and J-gene trimming of TCR beta chains, and an independent cohort replicated the association. Roughly uniform sequencing depth across donors was assumed in presence/absence analyses, although this assumption may not hold. It was suggested by the authors that the approach could potentially be generalized to other disease states and immunological phenotypes. The earlier analysis of nearly 600 of the donors excluded 15 to 20 rarely observed V segments, including chromosome 9 orphons, because counts were too low. This cohort had only TCR beta chains sequenced, and the lack of alpha or paired-chain data limited which features could be detected. Compared with the roughly 700-donor mean, donors in an Asian-associated ancestry cluster had fewer N-insertions in productive TCRs, according to a later genetic analysis. Broadly in line with IMGT annotations, most TCR beta V segments showed up in productive rearrangements about 90% or about 30% of the time in an earlier analysis of about 500 of the donors. The study gave a list of 150 to 200 TCR beta chains associated with cytomegalovirus. A later analysis associated approximately 17,000 TCR beta sequences with specific HLA alleles at a false discovery rate of 0.05.

Sequenced sample: PBMCs. The TCR comes from a middle-aged woman in good health and CMV-seropositive.

The CDR3 corresponds to CASSHSLKTGEGNTIYF. The nucleotide sequence is TGTGCCAGCAGTCACTCTTTAAAGACAGGGGAGGGAAACACCATATATTTT. The chain is made from TRBV2 and TRBJ1-3; 8 bases in between match TRBD1. Germline trimming amounts to 5 bases on V and 4 bases on J, with 13 as the count of junction bases outside the gene matches. From its cysteine to its phenylalanine, the CDR3 spans 17 amino acids. Only CDR3 DNA is held: 51 bases, read in frame from base 1. According to the germline V gene, CDR1 reads SNHLY and CDR2 reads FYNNEI. When the CDR3 is completed using the reference TRBV2 and TRBJ1-3 genes on either side, the full variable domain is EPEVTQTPSHQVTQMGQEVILRCVPISNHLYFYWYRQILGQKVEFLVSFYNNEISEKSEIFDDQFSVERPDGSNFTLKIRSTKLEDSAMYFCASSHSLKTGEGNTIYFGEGSWLTVV.